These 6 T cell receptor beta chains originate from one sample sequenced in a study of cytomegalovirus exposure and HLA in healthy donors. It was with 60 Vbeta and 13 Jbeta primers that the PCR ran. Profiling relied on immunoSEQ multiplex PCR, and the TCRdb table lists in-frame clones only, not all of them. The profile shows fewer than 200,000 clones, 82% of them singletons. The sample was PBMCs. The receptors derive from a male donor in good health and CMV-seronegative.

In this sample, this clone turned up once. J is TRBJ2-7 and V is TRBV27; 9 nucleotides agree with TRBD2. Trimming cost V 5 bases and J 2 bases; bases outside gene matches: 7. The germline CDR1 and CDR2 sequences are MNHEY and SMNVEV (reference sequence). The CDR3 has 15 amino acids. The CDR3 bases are TGTGCCAGCAGTCCCGGTAGCGGGAGTCCCTACGAGCAGTACTTC. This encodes CASSPGSGSPYEQYF.

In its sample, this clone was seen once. DNA for the CDR3: TGCGCCAGCAGCCTGAGAGAAAGCGTCCAAGAGACCCAGTACTTC. Translated, it gives CASSLRESVQETQYF. This sequence joins TRBV5-1 and TRBJ2-5; D unresolved. In germline, CDR1 is SGHRS, CDR2 YFSETQ. Between the trimmed V and J ends, which lost 4 bases and 1 base, there was a span of 14 bases. The CDR3 length is 15 residues.

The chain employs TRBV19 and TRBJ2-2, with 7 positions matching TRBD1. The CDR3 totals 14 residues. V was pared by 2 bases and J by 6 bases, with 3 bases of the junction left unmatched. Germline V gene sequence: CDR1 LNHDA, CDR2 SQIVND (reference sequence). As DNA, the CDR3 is TGTGCCAGTAGTATAACAGGGGTCCCCGGGGAGCTGTTTTTT. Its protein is CASSITGVPGELFF.

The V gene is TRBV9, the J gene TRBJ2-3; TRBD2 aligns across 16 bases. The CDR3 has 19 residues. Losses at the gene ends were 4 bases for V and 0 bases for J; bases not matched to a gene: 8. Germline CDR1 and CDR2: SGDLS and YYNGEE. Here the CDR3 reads CASSPRGTSGGDSTDTQYF. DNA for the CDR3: TGTGCCAGCAGCCCCAGGGGGACTAGCGGGGGGGATAGCACAGATACGCAGTATTTT.

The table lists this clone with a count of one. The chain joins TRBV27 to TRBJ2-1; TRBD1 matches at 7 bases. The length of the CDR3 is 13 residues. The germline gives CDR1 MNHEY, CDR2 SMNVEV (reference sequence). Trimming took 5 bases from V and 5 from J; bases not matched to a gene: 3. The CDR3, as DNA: TGTGCCAGCAGTGGGACAGCCGACAATGAGCAGTTCTTC. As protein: CASSGTADNEQFF.

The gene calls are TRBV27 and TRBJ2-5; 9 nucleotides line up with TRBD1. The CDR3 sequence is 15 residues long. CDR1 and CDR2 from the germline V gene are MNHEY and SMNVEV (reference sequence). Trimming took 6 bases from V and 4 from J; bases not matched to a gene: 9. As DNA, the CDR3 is TGTGCCAGCAGGCTACAGGGGGCACAGATAGAGACCCAGTACTTC. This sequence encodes CASRLQGAQIETQYF.